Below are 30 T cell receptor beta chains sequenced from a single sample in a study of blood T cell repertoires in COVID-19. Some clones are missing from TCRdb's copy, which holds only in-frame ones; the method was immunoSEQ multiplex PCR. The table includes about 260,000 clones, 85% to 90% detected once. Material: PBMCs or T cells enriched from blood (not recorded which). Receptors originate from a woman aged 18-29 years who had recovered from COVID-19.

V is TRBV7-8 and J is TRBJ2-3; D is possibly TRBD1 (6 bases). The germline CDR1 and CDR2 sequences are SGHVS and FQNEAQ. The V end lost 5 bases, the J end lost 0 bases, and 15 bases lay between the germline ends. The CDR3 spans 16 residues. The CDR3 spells CASSTWTAISTDTQYF. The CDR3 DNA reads TGTGCCAGCAGCACCTGGACAGCCATTAGCACAGATACGCAGTATTTT. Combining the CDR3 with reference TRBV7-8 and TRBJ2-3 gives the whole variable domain GAGVSQSPRYKVAKRGQDVALRCDPISGHVSLFWYQQALGQGPEFLTYFQNEAQLDKSGLPSDRFFAERPEGSVSTLKIQRTQQEDSAVYLCASSTWTAISTDTQYFGPGTRLTVL.

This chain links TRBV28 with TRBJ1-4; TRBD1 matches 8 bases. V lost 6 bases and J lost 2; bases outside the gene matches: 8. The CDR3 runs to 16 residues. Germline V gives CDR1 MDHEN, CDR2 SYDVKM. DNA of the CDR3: TGTGCCAGCAGCATACCTGGACAGGGTACTAATGAAAAACTGTTTTTT. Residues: CASSIPGQGTNEKLFF. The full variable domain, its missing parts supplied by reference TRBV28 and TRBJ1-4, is DVKVTQSSRYLVKRTGEKVFLECVQDMDHENMFWYRQDPGLGLRLIYFSYDVKMKEKGDIPEGYSVSREKKERFSLILESASTNQTSMYLCASSIPGQGTNEKLFFGSGTQLSVL.

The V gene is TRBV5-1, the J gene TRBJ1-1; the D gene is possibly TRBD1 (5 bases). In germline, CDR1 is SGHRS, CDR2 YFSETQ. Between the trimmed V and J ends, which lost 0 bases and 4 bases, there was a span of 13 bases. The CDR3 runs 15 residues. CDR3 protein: CASSLGQPTGTEAFF. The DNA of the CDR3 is TGCGCCAGCAGCTTGGGACAGCCAACCGGCACTGAAGCTTTCTTT.

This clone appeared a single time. The CDR3 is CASSEVRIVQMNTEAFF. CDR3 coding DNA: TGTGCCAGCAGTGAAGTCAGGATCGTCCAGATGAACACTGAAGCTTTCTTT. This rearrangement joins TRBV2 to TRBJ1-1; no definite D call. Trimming pared 1 base from V and 0 bases from J, leaving 15 bases between. Germline V gene sequence: CDR1 SNHLY, CDR2 FYNNEI. The CDR3 consists of 17 residues.

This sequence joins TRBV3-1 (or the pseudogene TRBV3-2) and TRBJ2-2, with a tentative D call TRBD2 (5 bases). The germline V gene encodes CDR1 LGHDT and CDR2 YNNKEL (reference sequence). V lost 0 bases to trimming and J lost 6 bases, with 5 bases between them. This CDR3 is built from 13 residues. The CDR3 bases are TGTGCCAGCAGCCAAGACGGGGCCGGGGAGCTGTTTTTT. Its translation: CASSQDGAGELFF.

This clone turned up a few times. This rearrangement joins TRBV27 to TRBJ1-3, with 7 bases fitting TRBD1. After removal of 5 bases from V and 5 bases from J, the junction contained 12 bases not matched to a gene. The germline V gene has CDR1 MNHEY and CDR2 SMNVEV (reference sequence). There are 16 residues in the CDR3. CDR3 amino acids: CASSPRGEDRRNTIYF. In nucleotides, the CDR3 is TGTGCCAGCAGTCCCAGGGGCGAGGACAGGAGAAACACCATATATTTT.

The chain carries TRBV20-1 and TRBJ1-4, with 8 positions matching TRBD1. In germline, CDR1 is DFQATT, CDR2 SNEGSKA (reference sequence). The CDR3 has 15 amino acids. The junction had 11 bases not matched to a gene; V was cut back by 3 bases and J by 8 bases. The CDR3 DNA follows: TGCAGTGCTAGTGCCCTGGGACAGGTAGACGAAAAACTGTTTTTT. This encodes CSASALGQVDEKLFF.

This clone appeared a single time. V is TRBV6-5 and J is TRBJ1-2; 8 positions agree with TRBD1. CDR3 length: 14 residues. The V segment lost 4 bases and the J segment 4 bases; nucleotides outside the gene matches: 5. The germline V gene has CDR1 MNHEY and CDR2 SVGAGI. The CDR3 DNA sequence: TGTGCCAGCAGTTCTGGACAGGGACCCTATGGCTACACCTTC. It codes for CASSSGQGPYGYTF.

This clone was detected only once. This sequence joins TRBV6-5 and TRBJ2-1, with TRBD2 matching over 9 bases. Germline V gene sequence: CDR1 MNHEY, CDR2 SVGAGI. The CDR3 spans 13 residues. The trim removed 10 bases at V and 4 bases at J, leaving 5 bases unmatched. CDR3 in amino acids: CAIYSGGYNEQFF. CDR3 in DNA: TGTGCCATCTATAGCGGGGGTTACAATGAGCAGTTCTTC.

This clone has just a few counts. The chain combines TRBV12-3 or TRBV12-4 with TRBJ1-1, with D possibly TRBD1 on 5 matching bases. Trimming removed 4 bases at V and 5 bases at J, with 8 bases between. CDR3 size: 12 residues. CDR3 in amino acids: CASSSGGTEAFF. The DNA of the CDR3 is TGTGCCAGCAGTTCGGGGGGGACTGAAGCTTTCTTT.

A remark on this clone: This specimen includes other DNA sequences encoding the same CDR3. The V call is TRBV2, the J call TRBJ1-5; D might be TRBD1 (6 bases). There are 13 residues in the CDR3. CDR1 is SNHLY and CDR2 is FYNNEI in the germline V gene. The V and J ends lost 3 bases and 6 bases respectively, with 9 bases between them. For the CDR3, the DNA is TGTGCCAGCAGTGATAGAGGGGGTCAGCCCCAGCATTTT. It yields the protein CASSDRGGQPQHF.

Here the CDR3 reads CASGGQPHKETQYF. The CDR3 bases are TGTGCCTCAGGGGGACAGCCACACAAAGAGACCCAGTACTTC. The chain combines TRBV11-2 with TRBJ2-5; 7 nucleotides line up with TRBD1. This CDR3 spans 14 amino acids. The trim removed 11 bases at V and 3 bases at J, leaving 12 bases unmatched. Germline CDR1 is SGHAT and CDR2 is FQNNGV. Filled out from reference TRBV11-2 and TRBJ2-5, the complete variable domain reads EAGVAQSPRYKIIEKRQSVAFWCNPISGHATLYWYQQILGQGPKLLIQFQNNGVVDDSQLPKDRFSAERLKGVDSTLKIQPAKLEDSAVYLCASGGQPHKETQYFGPGTRLLVL.

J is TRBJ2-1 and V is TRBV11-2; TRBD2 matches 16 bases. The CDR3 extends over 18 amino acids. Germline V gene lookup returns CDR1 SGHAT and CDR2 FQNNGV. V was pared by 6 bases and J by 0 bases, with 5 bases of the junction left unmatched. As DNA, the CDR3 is TGTGCCAGCAGTGGGACTAGCGGGGGGGTAAGCTCCTACAATGAGCAGTTCTTC. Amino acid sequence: CASSGTSGGVSSYNEQFF.

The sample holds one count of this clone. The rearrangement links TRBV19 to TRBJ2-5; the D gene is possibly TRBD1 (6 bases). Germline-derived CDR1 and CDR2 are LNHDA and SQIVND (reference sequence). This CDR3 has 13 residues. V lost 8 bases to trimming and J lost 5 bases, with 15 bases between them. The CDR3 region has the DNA TGTGCCAGTGACGCAGGGACATTCGAGACCCAGTACTTC. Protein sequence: CASDAGTFETQYF.

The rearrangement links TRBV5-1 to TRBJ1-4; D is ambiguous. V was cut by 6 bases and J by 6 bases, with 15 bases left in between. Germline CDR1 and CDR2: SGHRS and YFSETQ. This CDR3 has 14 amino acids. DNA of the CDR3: TGCGCCAGCACCCCTGCTAGGTGGGATGAAAAACTGTTTTTT. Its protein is CASTPARWDEKLFF.

The DNA for the CDR3 is TGTGCCAGCAGCCCCAGCGGGGGGGGACAGGATTACGAAAAACTGTTTTTT. Residues: CASSPSGGGQDYEKLFF. This sequence joins TRBV5-4 and TRBJ1-4, with 8 bases matching TRBD1. This CDR3 is 17 amino acids long. V lost 4 bases to trimming and J lost 8 bases; unmatched junction nucleotides: 16. Germline loops: CDR1 SGHNT, CDR2 YYREEE (reference sequence).

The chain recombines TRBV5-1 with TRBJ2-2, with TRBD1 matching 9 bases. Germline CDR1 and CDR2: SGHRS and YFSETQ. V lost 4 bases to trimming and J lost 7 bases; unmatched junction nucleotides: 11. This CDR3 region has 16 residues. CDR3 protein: CASSVQTGGSIGELFF. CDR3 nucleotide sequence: TGCGCCAGCAGCGTGCAAACAGGGGGCTCTATCGGGGAGCTGTTTTTT.

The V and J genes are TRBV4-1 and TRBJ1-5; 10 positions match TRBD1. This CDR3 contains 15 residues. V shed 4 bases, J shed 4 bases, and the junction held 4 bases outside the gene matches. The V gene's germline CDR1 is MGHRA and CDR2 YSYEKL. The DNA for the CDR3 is TGCGCCAGCAGCCGAACGGGACAGGGGAATCAGCCCCAGCATTTT. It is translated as CASSRTGQGNQPQHF.

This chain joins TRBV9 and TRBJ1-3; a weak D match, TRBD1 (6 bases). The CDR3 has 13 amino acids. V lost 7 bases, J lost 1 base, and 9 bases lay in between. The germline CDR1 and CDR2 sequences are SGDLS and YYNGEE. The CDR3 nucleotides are TGTGCCAGCTCCGGGACATCTGGAAACACCATATATTTT. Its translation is CASSGTSGNTIYF.

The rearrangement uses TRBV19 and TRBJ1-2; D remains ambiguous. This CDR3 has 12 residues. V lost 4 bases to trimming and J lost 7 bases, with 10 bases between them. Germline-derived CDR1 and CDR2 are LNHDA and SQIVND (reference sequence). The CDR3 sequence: CASSTLLSGYTF. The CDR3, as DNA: TGTGCCAGTAGTACGCTTCTGAGTGGCTACACCTTC.

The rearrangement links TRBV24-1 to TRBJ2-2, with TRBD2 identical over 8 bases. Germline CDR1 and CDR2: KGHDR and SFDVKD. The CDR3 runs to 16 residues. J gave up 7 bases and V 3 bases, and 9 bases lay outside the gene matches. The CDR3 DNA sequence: TGTGCCACCAGTGATCCAGCGGGGGCCCGCCGCGGGGAGCTGTTTTTT. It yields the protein CATSDPAGARRGELFF.

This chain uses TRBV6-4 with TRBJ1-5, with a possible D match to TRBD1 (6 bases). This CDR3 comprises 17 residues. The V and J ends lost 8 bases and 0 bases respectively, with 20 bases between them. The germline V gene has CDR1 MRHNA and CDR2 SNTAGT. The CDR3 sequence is CASVAVPGHNSNQPQHF. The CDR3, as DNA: TGTGCCAGCGTTGCGGTTCCGGGACATAATAGCAATCAGCCCCAGCATTTT.

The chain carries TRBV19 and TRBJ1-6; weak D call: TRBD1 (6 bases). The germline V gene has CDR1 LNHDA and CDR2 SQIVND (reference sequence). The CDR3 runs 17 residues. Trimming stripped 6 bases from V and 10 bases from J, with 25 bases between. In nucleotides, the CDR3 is TGTGCCAGTAGCGGCGGGGGGGCGAGGATCGAGGGCTCACCCCTCCACTTT. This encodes CASSGGGARIEGSPLHF.

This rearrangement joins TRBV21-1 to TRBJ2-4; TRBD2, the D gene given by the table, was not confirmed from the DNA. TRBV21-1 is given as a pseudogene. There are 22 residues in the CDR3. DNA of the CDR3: TGTGCCAGCAGCACCACGGGACTAGCGGGGGGGAAAGGGATTTGTGCCAAAAACATTCAGTACTTC. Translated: CASSTTGLAGGKGICAKNIQYF.

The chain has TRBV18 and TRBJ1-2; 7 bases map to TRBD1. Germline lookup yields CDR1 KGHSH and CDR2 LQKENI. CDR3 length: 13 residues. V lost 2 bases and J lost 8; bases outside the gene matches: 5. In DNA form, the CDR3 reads TGTGCCAGCTCACCAAGGCAGGGGGACGGCTACACCTTC. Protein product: CASSPRQGDGYTF.

The CDR3: CASSREETLYGYTF. DNA for the CDR3: TGTGCCAGCAGCCGAGAAGAAACCCTCTATGGCTACACCTTC. J is TRBJ1-2 and V is TRBV7-3; D uncertain. This CDR3 spans 14 amino acids. Trimming took off 5 bases at V and 4 bases at J, with 14 bases between the two ends. Germline V gene sequence: CDR1 SGHTA, CDR2 FQGTGA.

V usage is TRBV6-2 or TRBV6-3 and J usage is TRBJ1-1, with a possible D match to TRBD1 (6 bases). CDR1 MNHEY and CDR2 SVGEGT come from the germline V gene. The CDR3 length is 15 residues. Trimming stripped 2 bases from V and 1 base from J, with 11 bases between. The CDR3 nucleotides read TGTGCCAGCAGTTACGGGACAAGCCAGAACACTGAAGCTTTCTTT. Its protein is CASSYGTSQNTEAFF.

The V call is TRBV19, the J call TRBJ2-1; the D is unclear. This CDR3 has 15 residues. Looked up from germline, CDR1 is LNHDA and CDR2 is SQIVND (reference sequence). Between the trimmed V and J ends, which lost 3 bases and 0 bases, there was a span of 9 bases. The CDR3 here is CASSILLSSYNEQFF. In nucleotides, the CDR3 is TGTGCCAGTAGTATTCTTCTAAGCTCCTACAATGAGCAGTTCTTC.

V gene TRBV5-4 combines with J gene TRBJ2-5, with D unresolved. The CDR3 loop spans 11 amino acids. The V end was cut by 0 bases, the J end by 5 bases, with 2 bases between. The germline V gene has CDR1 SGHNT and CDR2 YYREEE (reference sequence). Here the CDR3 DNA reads TGTGCCAGCAGCTTGGCTGAGACCCAGTACTTC. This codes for CASSLAETQYF.

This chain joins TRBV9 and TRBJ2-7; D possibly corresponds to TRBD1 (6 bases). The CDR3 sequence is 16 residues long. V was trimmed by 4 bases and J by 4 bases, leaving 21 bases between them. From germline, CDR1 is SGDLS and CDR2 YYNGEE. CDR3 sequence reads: CASSPGTSNYVYEQYF. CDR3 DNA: TGTGCCAGCAGCCCCGGGACATCCAACTATGTGTACGAGCAGTACTTC.